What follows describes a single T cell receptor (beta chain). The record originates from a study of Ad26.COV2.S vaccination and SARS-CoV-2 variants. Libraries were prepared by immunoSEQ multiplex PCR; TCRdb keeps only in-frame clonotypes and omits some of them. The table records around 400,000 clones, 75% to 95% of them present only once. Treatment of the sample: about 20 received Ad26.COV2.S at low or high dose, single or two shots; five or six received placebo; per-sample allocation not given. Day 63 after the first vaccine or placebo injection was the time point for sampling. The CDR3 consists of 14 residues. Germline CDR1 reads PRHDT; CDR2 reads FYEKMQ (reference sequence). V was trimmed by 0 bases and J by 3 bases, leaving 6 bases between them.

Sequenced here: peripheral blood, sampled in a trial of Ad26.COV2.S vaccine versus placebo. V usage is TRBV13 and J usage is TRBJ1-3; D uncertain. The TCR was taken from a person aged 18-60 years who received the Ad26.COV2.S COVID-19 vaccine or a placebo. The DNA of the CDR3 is TGTGCCAGCAGCTTAGGCCGAGGTGGAAACACCATATATTTT. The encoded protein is CASSLGRGGNTIYF.